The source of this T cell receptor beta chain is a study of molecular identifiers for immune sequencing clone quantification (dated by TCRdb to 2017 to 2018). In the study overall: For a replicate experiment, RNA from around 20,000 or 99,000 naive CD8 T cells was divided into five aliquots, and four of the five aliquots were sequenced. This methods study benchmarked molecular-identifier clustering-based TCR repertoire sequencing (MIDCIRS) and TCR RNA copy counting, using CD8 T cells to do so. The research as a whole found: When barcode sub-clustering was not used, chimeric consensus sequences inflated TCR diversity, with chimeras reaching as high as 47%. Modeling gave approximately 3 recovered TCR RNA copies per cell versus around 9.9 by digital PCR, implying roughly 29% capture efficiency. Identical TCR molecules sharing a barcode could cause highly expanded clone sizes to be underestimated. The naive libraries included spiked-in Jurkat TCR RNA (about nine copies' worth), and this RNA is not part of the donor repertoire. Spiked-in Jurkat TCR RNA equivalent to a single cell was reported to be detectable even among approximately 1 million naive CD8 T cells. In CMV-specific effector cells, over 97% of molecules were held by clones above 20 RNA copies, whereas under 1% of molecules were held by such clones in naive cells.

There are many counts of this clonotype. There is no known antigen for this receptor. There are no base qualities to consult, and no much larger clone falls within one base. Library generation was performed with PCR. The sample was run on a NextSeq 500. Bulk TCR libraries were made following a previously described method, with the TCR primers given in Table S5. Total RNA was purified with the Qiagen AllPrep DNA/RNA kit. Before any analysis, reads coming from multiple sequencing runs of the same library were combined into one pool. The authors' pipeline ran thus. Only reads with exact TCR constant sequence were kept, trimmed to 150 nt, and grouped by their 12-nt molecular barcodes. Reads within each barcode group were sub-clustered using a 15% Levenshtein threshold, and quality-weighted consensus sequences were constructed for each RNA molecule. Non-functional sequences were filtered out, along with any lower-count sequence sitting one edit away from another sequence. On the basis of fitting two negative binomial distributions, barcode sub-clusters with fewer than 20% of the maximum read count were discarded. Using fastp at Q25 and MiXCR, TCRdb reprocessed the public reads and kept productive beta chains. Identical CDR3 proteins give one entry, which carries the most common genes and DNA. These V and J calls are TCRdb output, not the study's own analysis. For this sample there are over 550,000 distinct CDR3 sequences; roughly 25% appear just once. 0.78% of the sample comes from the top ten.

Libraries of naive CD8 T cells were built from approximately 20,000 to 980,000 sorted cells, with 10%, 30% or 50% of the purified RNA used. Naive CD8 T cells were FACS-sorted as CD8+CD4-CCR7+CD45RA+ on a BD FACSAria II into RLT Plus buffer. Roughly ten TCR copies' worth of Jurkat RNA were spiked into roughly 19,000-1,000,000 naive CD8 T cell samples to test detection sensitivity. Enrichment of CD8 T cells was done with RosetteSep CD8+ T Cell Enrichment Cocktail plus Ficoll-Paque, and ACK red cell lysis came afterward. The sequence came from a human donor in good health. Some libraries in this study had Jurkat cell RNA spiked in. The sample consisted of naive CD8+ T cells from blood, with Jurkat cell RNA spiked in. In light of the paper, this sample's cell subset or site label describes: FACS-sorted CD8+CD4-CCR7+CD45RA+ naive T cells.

The bases read TGTGCCAGCAGCGTAGGGTACGCGCCCACTGAAGCTTTCTTT. This sequence encodes CASSVGYAPTEAFF. This sequence uses TRBV9 and TRBJ1-1; no D segment can be confidently identified. From a lookup of the germline V gene, CDR1 and CDR2 are SGDLS and YYNGEE. Trimming takes 0 bases from V and 4 bases from J, and the germline ends sit 10 bases apart. There are 14 amino acids in the CDR3, from cysteine to phenylalanine inclusive. Only the CDR3 portion is preserved as DNA: 42 bases, with reading frame beginning at the first base.